What follows describes a single T cell receptor beta chain. Its specificity is not known. As to time point: cycle 4 day 1 (C4D1), after 6 weeks of nivolumab. Patients all relapsed after autologous stem cell transplantation, and there was variation in brentuximab vedotin exposure. After PBMCs were thawed, their CD8+ T cells were isolated by magnetic negative selection. The CDR3 consists of 17 residues. The V gene's germline CDR1 is SGHNT and CDR2 YYREEE (reference sequence). J was trimmed by 1 base and V by 4 bases; bases with no gene match: 14. This record belongs to a study of PD-1 blockade in classical Hodgkin lymphoma. Overall study results and limits: Unlike CD8+ TCR diversity, which did not rise significantly by C4D1, CD4+ TCR diversity did.

Profiling relied on immunoSEQ multiplex PCR, and the TCRdb table lists in-frame clones only, not all of them. The profile shows approximately 14,000 clones, 89% of them singletons. V gene TRBV5-4 combines with J gene TRBJ2-7; 7 positions match TRBD1. Sequenced here: CD8+ T cells from blood, sampled before the fourth cycle of nivolumab. This clonotype was obtained from a human donor with classical Hodgkin lymphoma. The CDR3 loop is CASSIPGQADTSYEQYF. The CDR3 DNA is TGTGCCAGCAGCATACCAGGACAGGCCGACACTTCCTACGAGCAGTACTTC.